This T cell receptor beta chain is from a study of OX40 agonist ivuxolimab in advanced cancers. Background on the study: An agonistic human IgG2 monoclonal antibody against OX40 (CD134) was given. Whole-study findings and limits: Among the lowest levels of clonal expansion were found in partial responders at 0.1-3.0 mg/kg. Averaged across samples, CD8+ T cells carried more expanded clones than CD4+ did.

The repertoire was sequenced with immunoSEQ multiplex PCR; TCRdb's copy has only in-frame clones and lacks some. The table has tens of thousands of clones, roughly nine tenths seen once; the top ten hold about 12%. V was pared by 0 bases and J by 2 bases, with 10 bases between. The germline CDR1 and CDR2 sequences are MNHEY and SMNVEV (reference sequence). The CDR3 extends over 15 amino acids. In the case of this clone: Its antigen is unknown.

This chain joins TRBV27 and TRBJ1-2; D not certain. The sequence came from an adult with an advanced solid tumor such as melanoma, head and neck, liver or kidney cancer. Material: CD4+ or CD8+ T cells sorted from blood, obtained in a trial of the OX40 agonist ivuxolimab. The CDR3 DNA reads as TGTGCCAGCAGTTTATCCCGGACGGTAAACTATGGCTACACCTTC. Amino acids: CASSLSRTVNYGYTF.